The clone carrying this T cell receptor beta chain was counted ten times or more. Its antigen is not known. Investigators excluded patients with uncontrolled infection, other autoimmune disease, pregnancy or lactation. Used for diagnoses were clinical symptoms, serum thyroxine and TRAb, thyroid ultrasound and orbital computed tomography. Regions amplified from RNA transcripts were the TCR beta CDR3 regions. First-round RT-PCR of the TCR CDR3 relied on the HTBI primer set. TCRdb independently ran MiXCR on the multiplex PCR reads; one entry per CDR3 protein. Here the sample spans 450,000 to 600,000 distinct CDR3 sequences, less than 20% being singletons. This sample is part of a study of T cells in Graves' hyperthyroidism and ophthalmopathy. CDR1 is MNHEY and CDR2 is SVGAGI in the germline V gene. This CDR3 contains 17 residues. The V segment lost 2 bases and the J segment 0 bases; nucleotides outside the gene matches: 4.

Study conclusions and caveats: Median prediction lead before ophthalmopathy onset was about 6.5 months with the model. Most thyroid clonotypes expanded above 0.001 were also detected in blood.

The clonotype originates from a man in his forties or fifties with Graves' ophthalmopathy. The sequenced sample consisted of blood. V usage is TRBV6-5 and J usage is TRBJ1-2; 12 bases agree with TRBD1. The CDR3 region has the DNA TGTGCCAGCAGTTACGTGGGACAGGGGGCTACTAACTATGGCTACACCTTC. It is translated as CASSYVGQGATNYGYTF.